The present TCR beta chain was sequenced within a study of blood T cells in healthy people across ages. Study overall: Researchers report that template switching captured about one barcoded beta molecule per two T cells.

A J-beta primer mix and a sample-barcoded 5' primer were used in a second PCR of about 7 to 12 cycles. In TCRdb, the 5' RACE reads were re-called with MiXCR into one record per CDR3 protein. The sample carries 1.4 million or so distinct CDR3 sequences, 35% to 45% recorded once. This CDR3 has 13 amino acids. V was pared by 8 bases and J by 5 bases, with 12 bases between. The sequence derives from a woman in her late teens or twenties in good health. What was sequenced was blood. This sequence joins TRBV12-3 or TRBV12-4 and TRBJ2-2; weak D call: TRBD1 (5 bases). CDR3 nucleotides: TGTGCCAGCCGTGGGGCAGGAACCGGGGAGCTGTTTTTT. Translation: CASRGAGTGELFF.